Detailed here is one T cell receptor (beta chain). The antigen remains undetermined. This sequence may be a read error, since a much larger clone differs from it by one base. Other DNA sequences in this sample translate to the same CDR3. Of the isolated RNA, all was reverse transcribed, and so the sequenced material was expressed TCRB transcripts. TCRdb's table, derived via immunoSEQ multiplex PCR, lists solely in-frame clones and lacks some. The sample carries more than 550,000 clones, around an eighth recorded once. Every sorted population was more than 95% pure. The data derive from a study of beta chain features in type 1 diabetes. Whole-study context: There was similarity between patients and healthy donors in age, gender and cell yields.

Regarding the study as a whole: Healthy donors had naive, central memory and Treg TCRB repertoires that appeared less similar than those seen among patients. In every one of the four CD4+ subsets, TCRB CDR3s were moderately but significantly shorter in Type 1 diabetes patients.

The sample consisted of naive CD4+ T cells from blood. The sequence came from a man aged 18 to 29 with type 1 diabetes.

The CDR3 is CASSLYYEQYF. CDR3 DNA sequence: TGTGCCAGCAGCCTCTACTACGAGCAGTACTTC. The chain couples TRBV7-2 to TRBJ2-7; D unclear. This CDR3 is 11 amino acids long. The V end lost 5 bases, the J end lost 3 bases, and 5 bases lay between the germline ends. Germline CDR1 is SGHTA and CDR2 is FQGNSA.